These 18 T cell receptor beta chains share one sample of origin, sequenced in a study of Ad26.COV2.S vaccination and SARS-CoV-2 variants. Using immunoSEQ multiplex PCR, the repertoire was profiled, and TCRdb retains in-frame clones only, with some absent. The table shows 510,000 or so clones, with approximately 90% occurring only once. Treatment defined: 19 received Ad26.COV2.S at low or high dose, single or two shots; 5 received placebo; per-sample allocation not given. Collection of samples fell on day 63 after the first vaccine or placebo injection. The source material was peripheral blood, sampled in a trial of Ad26.COV2.S vaccine versus placebo. These TCRs come from a person aged 18-65 years who received the Ad26.COV2.S COVID-19 vaccine or a placebo.

The chain recombines TRBV5-6 with TRBJ1-4, with no clear D. This CDR3 is built from 18 residues. The V end lost 4 bases, the J end lost 0 bases, and 19 bases lay between the germline ends. Germline V gives CDR1 SGHDT, CDR2 YYEEEE. The CDR3 DNA sequence: TGTGCCAGCAGCAAACTGGTTGATGGTGATCCAACTAATGAAAAACTGTTTTTT. It specifies CASSKLVDGDPTNEKLFF.

This clone came up once. CDR3 in DNA: TGTGCCAGCAGCTTTGAGCCCCAGGCCACTGAAGCTTTCTTT. Protein: CASSFEPQATEAFF. The chain couples TRBV7-3 to TRBJ1-1; no reliable D call. CDR3 length: 14 amino acids. Trimming took off 3 bases at V and 4 bases at J, with 12 bases between the two ends. The germline V gene encodes CDR1 SGHTA and CDR2 FQGTGA.

The chain links TRBV27 to TRBJ1-1; tentatively, D is TRBD1 (6 bases). This CDR3 has 16 amino acids. Germline V CDR1 and CDR2: MNHEY, SMNVEV (reference sequence). V shed 5 bases and J shed 3 bases, with 19 bases lying between them. CDR3 residues: CASSVQASKGDTEAFF. The CDR3 bases are TGTGCCAGCAGTGTCCAGGCTTCAAAGGGGGACACTGAAGCTTTCTTT.

The chain links TRBV11-1 to TRBJ2-1; the match to TRBD1 covers 12 bases. The CDR3 is 16 amino acids. CDR1 and CDR2 from the germline V gene are SGHAT and FQDESV (reference sequence). The V and J ends lost 0 bases and 8 bases, in that order; junction bases with no gene match: 5. In nucleotides, the CDR3 is TGTGCCAGCAGCTTAGCTCGGGACAGGGGGCCCCATGAGCAGTTCTTC. Its translation: CASSLARDRGPHEQFF.

In its sample, this clone was seen once. The chain has TRBV7-2 and TRBJ2-2; no definite D call. The CDR3 covers 17 residues. CDR1 is SGHTA and CDR2 is FQGNSA in the germline V gene. V shed 1 base and J shed 1 base, with 13 bases lying between them. The CDR3 DNA follows: TGTGCCAGCAGCTTAGGGTGGGCAGCGAAGAACACCGGGGAGCTGTTTTTT. This translates into CASSLGWAAKNTGELFF.

J is TRBJ2-7 and V is TRBV4-3; 8 bases match TRBD2. The CDR3 covers 16 residues. Trimming at V came to 4 bases and at J to 1 base, leaving 9 bases not matched to a gene. The germline CDR1 and CDR2 sequences are LGHNA and YSLEER. The CDR3 sequence is CASSRGALAASYEQYF. Here the CDR3 DNA reads TGCGCCAGCAGCCGAGGGGCACTAGCGGCGTCCTACGAGCAGTACTTC.

Notes on this clone: The germline gene is not matched at one end of the junction; a read error may be the cause. This chain joins TRBV20-1 and TRBJ2-3; TRBD2 aligns across 7 bases. The CDR3 is 16 residues long. Germline V gene sequence: CDR1 DFQATT, CDR2 SNEGSKA (reference sequence). CDR3 DNA: TGCAGTGCTAGTATTCGGGGGGAGGCTTTGGTCCCCCTGGAGCATTTT. It specifies CSASIRGEALVPLEHF.

The rearrangement uses TRBV28 and TRBJ2-7; tentative D call: TRBD2 (6 bases). CDR1 is MDHEN, CDR2 SYDVKM, per germline. CDR3 length: 13 residues. Trimming pared 8 bases from V and 3 bases from J, leaving 14 bases between. DNA for the CDR3: TGTGCCAGCGGGGACGGGGGAATCTACGAGCAGTACTTC. This gives the protein CASGDGGIYEQYF. The full variable domain, with the rest looked up from reference TRBV28 and TRBJ2-7, is DVKVTQSSRYLVKRTGEKVFLECVQDMDHENMFWYRQDPGLGLRLIYFSYDVKMKEKGDIPEGYSVSREKKERFSLILESASTNQTSMYLCASGDGGIYEQYFGPGTRLTVT.

This clone was observed a single time. Compared with germline, one end of the junction differs, possibly owing to a read error. The V call is TRBV19, the J call TRBJ1-4; 7 bases are a match to TRBD1. The germline CDR1 and CDR2 sequences are LNHDA and SQIVND (reference sequence). The CDR3 runs 13 residues. As DNA, the CDR3 is TGTGCCAGTAGTATAGATATCGGACAGGTCTTAGTTTTT. This codes for CASSIDIGQVLVF. The whole variable domain, remainder taken from reference TRBV19 and TRBJ1-4, is DGGITQSPKYLFRKEGQNVTLSCEQNLNHDAMYWYRQDPGQGLRLIYYSQIVNDFQKGDIAEGYSVSREKKESFPLTVTSAQKNPTAFYLCASSIDIGQVLVFGSGTQLSVL.

The chain has TRBV5-1 and TRBJ1-6, with 7 bases fitting TRBD1. V gave up 3 bases and J gave up 6 bases; unmatched junction bases: 9. CDR3 length: 16 amino acids. CDR1 and CDR2 (germline): SGHRS, YFSETQ. The CDR3 nucleotides read TGCGCCAGCAGCTACGGAACCGGGACAGTTAATTCACCCCTCCACTTT. This translates into CASSYGTGTVNSPLHF. Looking up the rest from reference TRBV5-1 and TRBJ1-6 gives the full variable domain: KAGVTQTPRYLIKTRGQQVTLSCSPISGHRSVSWYQQTPGQGLQFLFEYFSETQRNKGNFPGRFSGRQFSNSRSEMNVSTLELGDSALYLCASSYGTGTVNSPLHFGNGTRLTVT.

V is TRBV6-5 and J is TRBJ2-5; D uncertain. Trimming took 7 bases from V and 0 from J, leaving 9 bases between them. The CDR3 length is 13 residues. The germline V gene encodes CDR1 MNHEY and CDR2 SVGAGI. The DNA of the CDR3 is TGTGCCAGCAAATGGCGTAACCAAGAGACCCAGTACTTC. It is translated as CASKWRNQETQYF.

The chain employs TRBV6-1 and TRBJ2-1; D may match TRBD1 or TRBD2 (7 bases each). V lost 1 base to trimming and J lost 1 base, with 14 bases between them. Germline lookup yields CDR1 MNHNS and CDR2 SASEGT. The CDR3 has 17 amino acids. CDR3 sequence reads: CASSEGQGGISYNEQFF. CDR3 coding DNA: TGTGCCAGCAGTGAAGGGCAGGGGGGGATATCCTACAATGAGCAGTTCTTC.

Of note for this clone: The sample contains more than one DNA sequence encoding this CDR3. The chain recombines TRBV6-2 or TRBV6-3 with TRBJ2-7; the D is unclear. CDR3 length: 11 amino acids. Germline CDR1 is MNHEY and CDR2 is SVGEGT. Deletions cut 3 bases from V and 2 bases from J, with 2 bases between. The DNA of the CDR3 is TGTGCCAGCAGTTATGCCTACGAGCAGTACTTC. Protein: CASSYAYEQYF.

The V gene is TRBV6-5, the J gene TRBJ1-4, with D unresolved. In germline, CDR1 is MNHEY, CDR2 SVGAGI. The CDR3 is made up of 13 amino acids. The V gene lost 5 bases and the J gene lost 8 bases, with 12 bases spanning the gap. The CDR3 reads CASSRGVWEKLFF. The DNA of the CDR3 is TGTGCCAGCAGTAGAGGTGTTTGGGAAAAACTGTTTTTT.

This chain connects TRBV18 to TRBJ2-7; the match to TRBD1 covers 8 bases. CDR3 length: 15 amino acids. With 4 bases clipped from V and 3 bases from J, the junction kept 8 bases outside the gene matches. Germline V gene lookup returns CDR1 KGHSH and CDR2 LQKENI. The CDR3, as DNA: TGTGCCAGCTCACGTCCACAGGGGGTCGACTACGAGCAGTACTTC. It yields the protein CASSRPQGVDYEQYF.

This clone was observed a single time. The chain employs TRBV4-3 and TRBJ2-2, with a possible D match to TRBD2 (6 bases). In germline, CDR1 is LGHNA, CDR2 YSLEER. V lost 0 bases to trimming and J lost 6 bases, with 20 bases between them. This CDR3 contains 18 residues. For the CDR3, the DNA is TGCGCCAGCAGCCAAGATACAATGGGCCGGGGGTTCCCCGGGGAGCTGTTTTTT. This gives the protein CASSQDTMGRGFPGELFF.

This chain links TRBV9 with TRBJ2-3; tentatively, D is TRBD1 or TRBD2 (6 bases each). CDR1 and CDR2 (germline): SGDLS, YYNGEE. The V gene lost 3 bases and the J gene lost 2 bases, with 16 bases spanning the gap. This CDR3 is built from 16 residues. The CDR3 here is CASSAGGFSLTDTQYF. For the CDR3, the DNA is TGTGCCAGCAGCGCCGGGGGCTTCTCACTCACAGATACGCAGTATTTT.

The rearrangement joins TRBV28 to TRBJ2-5; D gene unclear. V lost 5 bases, J lost 5 bases, and 18 bases lay in between. The CDR3 has 15 residues. Germline values: CDR1 MDHEN, CDR2 SYDVKM. CDR3 sequence reads: CASSGVPLSLETQYF. CDR3 DNA: TGTGCCAGCAGTGGGGTACCCCTTAGCCTTGAGACCCAGTACTTC.